This T cell receptor beta chain was sequenced during a study of blood T cell repertoires in COVID-19. Here immunoSEQ multiplex PCR was the method, and the copy in TCRdb shows in-frame clones only, minus some. The table has 200,000 or so clones, roughly nine tenths seen once. Trimming pared 1 base from V and 2 bases from J, leaving 12 bases between. Germline CDR1 SGHNT, CDR2 YYREEE (reference sequence). The CDR3 has 16 amino acids. The origin of this receptor is a woman under 40 who had recovered from COVID-19. This chain joins TRBV5-4 and TRBJ2-2; tentatively, D is TRBD1 (6 bases). Input material: PBMCs or T cells enriched from blood (not recorded which). The CDR3 is CASSLQGMINTGELFF. CDR3 sequence (DNA): TGTGCCAGCAGCTTGCAGGGGATGATAAACACCGGGGAGCTGTTTTTT.